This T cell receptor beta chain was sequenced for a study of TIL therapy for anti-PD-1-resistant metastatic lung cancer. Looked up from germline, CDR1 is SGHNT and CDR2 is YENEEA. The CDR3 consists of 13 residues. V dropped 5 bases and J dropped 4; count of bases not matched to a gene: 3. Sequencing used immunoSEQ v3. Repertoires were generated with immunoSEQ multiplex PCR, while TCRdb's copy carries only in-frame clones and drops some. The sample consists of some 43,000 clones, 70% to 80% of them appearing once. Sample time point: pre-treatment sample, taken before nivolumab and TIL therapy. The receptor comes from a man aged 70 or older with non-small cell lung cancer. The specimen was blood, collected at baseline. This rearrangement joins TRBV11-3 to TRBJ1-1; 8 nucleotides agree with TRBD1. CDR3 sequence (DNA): TGTGCCAGCAGCATACAGGGGGGCACTGAAGCTTTCTTT. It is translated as CASSIQGGTEAFF.